What follows are 16 T cell receptor beta chains derived from one specimen sequenced in a study of T cell clonality in common variable immunodeficiency. Study conclusions and caveats: Fewer deletions and N-nucleotide insertions were reportedly seen in common variable immunodeficiency TCR beta sequences.

The protocol was immunoSEQ multiplex PCR, while the TCRdb copy is restricted to in-frame clones and leaves out a portion. The repertoire consists of 14,000 or so clones, none detected only once. These receptors have no known antigen. Sample: peripheral blood mononuclear cells. Receptor source: a human donor with common variable immunodeficiency.

Turning to this clone: The CDR3 extends 3 residues past the end of the read, so its final part is completed from the germline J gene. The rearrangement uses TRBV7-2 and TRBJ1-4; D might be TRBD1 (5 bases). Germline V CDR1 and CDR2: SGHTA, FQGNSA. The CDR3 totals 14 residues. V shed 5 bases and J shed 3 bases, with 10 bases lying between them. The CDR3 loop reads CASSPRQSNEKLFF. CDR3 DNA, as far as it was read: TGTGCCAGCAGCCCGCGACAGTCTAATGAAAAA.

A remark on this clone: The sequence runs out 3 residues before the end of the CDR3; the remainder is reconstructed from the germline J gene. This chain uses TRBV5-6 with TRBJ1-1; TRBD1 matches 8 bases. The CDR3 is made up of 14 amino acids. Unmatched junction bases numbered 5, after V lost 4 bases and J lost 3 bases. CDR1 SGHDT and CDR2 YYEEEE come from the germline V gene. The DNA read from the CDR3 is TGTGCCAGCAGCCAGAGACAGGGGTACACTGAA. As protein: CASSQRQGYTE. The entire CDR3 is CASSQRQGYTEAFF.

This clone was counted only a few times. This chain's CDR3 is CASSLSSTNTEAFF. The CDR3 DNA, read in part, is TGTGCCAGCAGCTTAAGCAGTACGAACACTGAA. The chain links TRBV7-3 to TRBJ1-1, with unresolved D. The read gets to within 3 residues of the CDR3 end, and the germline J gene fills in the rest. The germline V gene encodes CDR1 SGHTA and CDR2 FQGTGA. The length of the CDR3 is 14 residues. V was pared by 1 base and J by 1 base, with 7 bases between.

This clone was counted a few times. The read stops 3 residues short of the end of the CDR3; the missing end is completed from the germline J gene. The chain uses TRBV5-1 and TRBJ2-1; 9 bases agree with TRBD2. Germline V CDR1 and CDR2: SGHRS, YFSETQ. Trimming at V came to 9 bases and at J to 8 bases, leaving 12 bases not matched to a gene. CDR3 length: 14 amino acids. The part of the CDR3 DNA that was read is TGCGCCACCAAGGCAGCGGGAGGATTAGATGAG. It translates to CATKAAGGLDE. The full CDR3 reads CATKAAGGLDEQFF.

A word on this clone: The CDR3 end lies 3 residues beyond the end of the read and is filled in from the germline J gene. The gene calls are TRBV19 and TRBJ1-1, with D maybe TRBD1 (6 bases). Germline V CDR1 and CDR2: LNHDA, SQIVND (reference sequence). The CDR3 consists of 15 residues. V lost 5 bases and J lost 1, with 14 bases in between. CDR3 region: CASSVRTVPNTEAFF. CDR3 bases read: TGTGCCAGTAGTGTCCGGACAGTACCGAACACTGAA.

On this clone itself: The DNA ends 3 residues before the CDR3 does, and the rest of the CDR3 is filled in from the germline J gene. V and J are TRBV19 and TRBJ1-5, with TRBD1 identical over 8 bases. This CDR3 has 15 residues. V gave up 6 bases and J gave up 6 bases; unmatched junction bases: 10. Germline V gene sequence: CDR1 LNHDA, CDR2 SQIVND (reference sequence). CDR3 DNA, as far as it was read: TGTGCCAGTAGCATCCTAGACAGGGGAAGTCAGCCC. This translates into CASSILDRGSQP. The CDR3, in full, reads CASSILDRGSQPQHF.

Turning to this clone: Read sequence stops 3 residues before the CDR3 end, and the germline J gene provides the missing end. The V gene is TRBV19, the J gene TRBJ2-1; 7 positions match TRBD1. This CDR3 has 13 amino acids. With 9 bases clipped from V and 7 bases from J, the junction kept 9 bases outside the gene matches. Germline CDR1 reads LNHDA; CDR2 reads SQIVND (reference sequence). Incomplete CDR3 DNA: TGTGCCAGCAGACAGGGCTTAAAAAATGAG. It specifies CASRQGLKNE. The whole CDR3 region reads CASRQGLKNEQFF.

This clone showed up many times. The read ends 3 residues shy of where the CDR3 ends; the end is completed using the germline J gene. The chain couples TRBV10-3 to TRBJ2-3; D unresolved. The V gene's germline CDR1 is ENHRY and CDR2 SYGVKD. This CDR3 region has 11 residues. This CDR3 reads CATTSERTQYF. CDR3 DNA, as far as it was read: TGTGCCACCACGAGCGAGAGAACG.

Judged by abundance, this clone is medium-sized. The CDR3 goes on 3 residues after the read ends, and that part is filled in from the germline J gene. The chain uses TRBV7-9 and TRBJ1-6; weak D call: TRBD1 (6 bases). V gave up 2 bases and J gave up 8 bases, with 10 bases separating them. Germline CDR1 and CDR2: SEHNR and FQNEAQ (reference sequence). This CDR3 is built from 14 residues. The part of the CDR3 DNA that was read is TGTGCCAGCAGCTTACAGGGGAGTTATTCACCC. Amino acid sequence: CASSLQGSYSP. The CDR3 reads in full as CASSLQGSYSPLHF.

This clone has ten or more counts. The CDR3 is cut off 3 residues early in the read; its end comes from the germline J gene. The gene calls are TRBV7-2 and TRBJ1-1; no firm D call. V lost 5 bases and J 0 bases, leaving 7 bases between the germline ends. CDR3 length: 13 residues. Germline-derived CDR1 and CDR2 are SGHTA and FQGNSA. The CDR3 sequence: CASSPHMNTEAFF. Incomplete CDR3 DNA: TGTGCCAGCAGCCCCCACATGAACACTGAA.

This clone was detected many times. With the read ending 3 residues before the CDR3 end, the germline J gene is used to fill in that end. The chain is built from TRBV29-1 and TRBJ1-4; 9 bases agree with TRBD1. This CDR3 spans 14 amino acids. Trimming removed 6 bases from V and 0 bases from J; junction bases left unmatched: 2. Looked up from germline, CDR1 is SQVTM and CDR2 is ANQGSEA. Incomplete CDR3 DNA: TGCAGCGTACAGGGGGCTGCAACTAATGAAAAA. It codes for CSVQGAATNEK. The entire CDR3 sequence reads CSVQGAATNEKLFF.

The sample holds a few counts of this clone. The read finishes 3 residues shy of the CDR3 end, and the germline J gene is used to complete it. The chain joins TRBV7-2 to TRBJ2-7; D is undetermined. Trimming shortened V by 5 bases and J by 6 bases, and 17 bases separated the two germline ends. Germline V gene sequence: CDR1 SGHTA, CDR2 FQGNSA. The CDR3 covers 14 residues. The CDR3 DNA, read in part, is TGTGCCAGCAGCACCCCCGTCCTCCTACGCGAG. The encoded protein is CASSTPVLLRE. The entire CDR3 is CASSTPVLLREQYF.

This clone was picked up many times. The DNA ends 3 residues before the CDR3 does, and the rest of the CDR3 is filled in from the germline J gene. This chain uses TRBV20-1 with TRBJ2-1; D might be TRBD2 (7 bases). Germline V CDR1 and CDR2: DFQATT, SNEGSKA (reference sequence). This CDR3 comprises 15 residues. V dropped 1 base and J dropped 6 bases, with 16 bases sitting between them. Incomplete CDR3 DNA: TGCAGTGCTAGAGCCCAGGGGAGGGGAAGCAATGAG. Translation: CSARAQGRGSNE. The full CDR3 protein is CSARAQGRGSNEQFF.

The table lists this clone with a few counts. Coverage ceases 3 residues before the CDR3 finishes, and the germline J gene fills in the end. The genes are TRBV6-2 or TRBV6-3 and TRBJ1-2; 8 nucleotides agree with TRBD1. V lost 6 bases, J lost 7 bases, and 10 bases stayed unmatched. The CDR3 totals 14 residues. Germline CDR1 MNHEY, CDR2 SVGEGT. The CDR3 bases that were read are TGTGCCAGCAGAAACACCGGGACAGGAGGTGGC. As protein: CASRNTGTGGG. The whole CDR3 sequence reads CASRNTGTGGGYTF.

About this clone: The CDR3 is cut off 3 residues early in the read; its end comes from the germline J gene. The chain combines TRBV5-1 with TRBJ2-7, with 7 bases that match TRBD1. CDR1 and CDR2 (germline): SGHRS, YFSETQ. The CDR3 has 16 amino acids. The V segment lost 3 bases and the J segment 4 bases; nucleotides outside the gene matches: 13. Partial CDR3 DNA: TGCGCCAGCAGCTCGAACAGAGGGGGCGCCGGGTACGAG. Its protein product is CASSSNRGGAGYE. In full, the CDR3 reads CASSSNRGGAGYEQYF.

This clone was observed a few times. The sequenced fragment ends 3 residues before the CDR3 boundary, so the rest is inferred from the germline J gene. This sequence joins TRBV18 and TRBJ2-1; 8 positions match TRBD2. After removal of 8 bases from V and 6 bases from J, the junction contained 6 bases not matched to a gene. Germline V gene data show CDR1 as KGHSH and CDR2 as LQKENI. This CDR3 has 13 residues. The sequenced CDR3 bases are TGTGCCAGCGAGGCGGGAGGCGGCAATGAG. This sequence encodes CASEAGGGNE. In full, the CDR3 reads CASEAGGGNEQFF.